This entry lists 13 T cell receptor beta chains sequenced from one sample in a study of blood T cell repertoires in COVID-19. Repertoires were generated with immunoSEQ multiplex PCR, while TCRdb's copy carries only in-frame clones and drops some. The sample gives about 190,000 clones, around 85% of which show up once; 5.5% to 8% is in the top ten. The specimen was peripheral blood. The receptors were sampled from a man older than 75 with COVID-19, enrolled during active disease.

The CDR3 is CASSMRQLNTEAFF. The CDR3 bases are TGTGCCAGTAGTATGCGACAGTTGAACACTGAAGCTTTCTTT. J is TRBJ1-1 and V is TRBV19; D may be TRBD1 (5 bases). Germline V gene data show CDR1 as LNHDA and CDR2 as SQIVND (reference sequence). This CDR3 is built from 14 residues. V lost 3 bases to trimming and J lost 0 bases, with 8 bases between them.

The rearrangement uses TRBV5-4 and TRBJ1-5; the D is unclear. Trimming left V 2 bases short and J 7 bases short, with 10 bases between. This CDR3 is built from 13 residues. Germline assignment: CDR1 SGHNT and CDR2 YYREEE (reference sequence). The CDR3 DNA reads TGTGCCAGCAGCTTTGGCAGAGGACAGCCCCAGCATTTT. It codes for CASSFGRGQPQHF.

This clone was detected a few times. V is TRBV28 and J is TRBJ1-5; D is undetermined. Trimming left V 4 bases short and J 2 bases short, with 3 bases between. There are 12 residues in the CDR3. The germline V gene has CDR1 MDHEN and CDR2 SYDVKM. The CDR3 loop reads CASSSGNQPQHF. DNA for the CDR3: TGTGCCAGCAGTTCGGGCAATCAGCCCCAGCATTTT. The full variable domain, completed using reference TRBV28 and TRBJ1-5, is DVKVTQSSRYLVKRTGEKVFLECVQDMDHENMFWYRQDPGLGLRLIYFSYDVKMKEKGDIPEGYSVSREKKERFSLILESASTNQTSMYLCASSSGNQPQHFGDGTRLSIL.

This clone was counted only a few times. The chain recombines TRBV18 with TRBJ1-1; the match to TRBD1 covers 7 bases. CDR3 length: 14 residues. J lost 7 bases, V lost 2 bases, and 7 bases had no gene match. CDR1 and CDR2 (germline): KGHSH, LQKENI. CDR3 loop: CASSPLLRDSEAFF. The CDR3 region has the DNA TGTGCCAGCTCACCATTGCTCCGGGACAGTGAAGCTTTCTTT.

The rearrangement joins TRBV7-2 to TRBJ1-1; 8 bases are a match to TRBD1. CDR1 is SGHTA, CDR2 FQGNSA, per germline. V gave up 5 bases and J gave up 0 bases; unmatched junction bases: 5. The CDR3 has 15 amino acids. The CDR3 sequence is CASSTWGQVNTEAFF. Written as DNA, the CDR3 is TGTGCCAGCAGCACCTGGGGACAGGTGAACACTGAAGCTTTCTTT.

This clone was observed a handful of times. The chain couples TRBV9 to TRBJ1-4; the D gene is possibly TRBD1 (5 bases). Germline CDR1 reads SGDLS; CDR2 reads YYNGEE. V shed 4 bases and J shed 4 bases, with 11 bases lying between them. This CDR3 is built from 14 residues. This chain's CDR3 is CASSFGQVNEKLFF. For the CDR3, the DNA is TGTGCCAGCAGCTTCGGACAAGTTAATGAAAAACTGTTTTTT.

CDR3 loop: CASNRQGPNTEAFF. CDR3 nucleotides: TGTGCCAGCAACCGACAGGGGCCGAACACTGAAGCTTTCTTT. V and J are TRBV27 and TRBJ1-1; 8 nucleotides match TRBD1. The germline gives CDR1 MNHEY, CDR2 SMNVEV (reference sequence). The CDR3 contains 14 residues. The V gene end was trimmed by 7 bases and the J gene end by 1 base; junction bases not matched to a gene: 5.

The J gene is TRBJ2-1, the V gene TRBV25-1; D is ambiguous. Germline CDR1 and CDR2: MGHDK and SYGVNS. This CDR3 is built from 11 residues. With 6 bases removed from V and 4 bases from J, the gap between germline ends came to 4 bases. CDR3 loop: CASSLYNEQFF. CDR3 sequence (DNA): TGTGCCAGCAGCCTATACAATGAGCAGTTCTTC.

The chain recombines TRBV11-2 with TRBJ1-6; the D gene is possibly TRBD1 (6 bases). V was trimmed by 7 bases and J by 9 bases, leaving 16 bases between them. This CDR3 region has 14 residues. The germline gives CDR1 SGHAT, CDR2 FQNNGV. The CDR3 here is CASTKDRGGSPLHF. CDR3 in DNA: TGTGCCAGCACCAAGGACAGAGGGGGTTCACCCCTCCACTTT.

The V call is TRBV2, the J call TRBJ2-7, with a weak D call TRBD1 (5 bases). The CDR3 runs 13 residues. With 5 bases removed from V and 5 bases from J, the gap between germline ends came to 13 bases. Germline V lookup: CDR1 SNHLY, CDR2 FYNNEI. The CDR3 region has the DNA TGTGCCAGCAGTCAGGGCCCTTCCCACGAGCAGTACTTC. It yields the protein CASSQGPSHEQYF.

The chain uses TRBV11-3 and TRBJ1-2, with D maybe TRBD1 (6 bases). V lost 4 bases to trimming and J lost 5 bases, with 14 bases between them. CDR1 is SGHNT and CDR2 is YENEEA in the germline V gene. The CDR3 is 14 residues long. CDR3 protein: CASSSGRGAYGYTF. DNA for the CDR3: TGTGCCAGCAGCTCGGGCAGGGGAGCATATGGCTACACCTTC.

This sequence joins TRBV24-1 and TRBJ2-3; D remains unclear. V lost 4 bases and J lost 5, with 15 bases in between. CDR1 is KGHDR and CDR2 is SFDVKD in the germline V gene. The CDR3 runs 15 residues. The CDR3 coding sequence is TGTGCCACCAGTGACCACTCTCGTCGTATAGATACGCAGTATTTT. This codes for CATSDHSRRIDTQYF.

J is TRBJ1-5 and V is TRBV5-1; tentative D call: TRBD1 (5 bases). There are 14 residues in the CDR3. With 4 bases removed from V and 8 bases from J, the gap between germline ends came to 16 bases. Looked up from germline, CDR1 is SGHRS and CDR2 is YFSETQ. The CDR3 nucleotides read TGCGCCAGCAGCCCCGGGGGGTATAAAGAGCCCCAGCATTTT. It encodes CASSPGGYKEPQHF.